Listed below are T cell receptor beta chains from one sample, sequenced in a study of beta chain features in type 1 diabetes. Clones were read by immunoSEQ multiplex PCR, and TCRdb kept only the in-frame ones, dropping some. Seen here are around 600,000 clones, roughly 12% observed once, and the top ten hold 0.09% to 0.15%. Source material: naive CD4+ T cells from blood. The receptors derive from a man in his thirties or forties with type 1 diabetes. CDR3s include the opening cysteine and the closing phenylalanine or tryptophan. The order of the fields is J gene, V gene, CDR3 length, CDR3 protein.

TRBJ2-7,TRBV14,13,CASSQVRGYEQYF
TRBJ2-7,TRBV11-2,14,CASSSHLRRDEQYF
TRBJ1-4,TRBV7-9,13,CASSSIQGRKLFF
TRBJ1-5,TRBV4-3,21,CASSQDNSKSRDEISNQPQHF
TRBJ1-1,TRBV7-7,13,CASSSDSNTEAFF
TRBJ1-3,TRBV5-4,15,CASSLGQVTGNTIYF
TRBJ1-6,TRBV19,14,CASSIRGDNSPLHF
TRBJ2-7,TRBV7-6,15,CASSVYRGAPYEQYF
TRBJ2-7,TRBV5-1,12,CASSLDRYEQYF
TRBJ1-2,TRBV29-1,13,CSAGTGGSYGYTF
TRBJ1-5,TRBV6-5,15,CASSYTQGGGQPQHF
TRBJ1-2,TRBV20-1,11,CSALRRPGYTF
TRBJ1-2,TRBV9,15,CASSAMSTAYYGYTF
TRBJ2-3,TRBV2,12,CASSTLAAGRYF
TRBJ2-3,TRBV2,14,CASSVSGFTDTQYF
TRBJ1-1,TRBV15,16,CATSRPNFQGNTEAFF
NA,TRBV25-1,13,CASSGDGSYEQYF
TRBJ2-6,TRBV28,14,CASSLVPGANVLTF
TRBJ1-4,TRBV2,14,CASMGTAYNEKLFF
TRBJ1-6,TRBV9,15,CASSDRQGGNSPLHF
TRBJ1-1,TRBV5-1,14,CASSLRGPNTEAFF
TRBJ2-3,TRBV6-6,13,CASSGRGADTQYF
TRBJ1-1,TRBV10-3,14,CAISGWDRGTEAFF
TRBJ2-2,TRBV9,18,CASSLGRLGDSRTGELFF
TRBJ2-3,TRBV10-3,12,CAISESRDTQYF
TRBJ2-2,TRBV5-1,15,CASSLVAPGPGELFF
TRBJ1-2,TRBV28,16,CASSSGQGGPLYGYTF
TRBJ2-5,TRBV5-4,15,CASSPRLADQETQYF